The clone carrying this T cell receptor beta chain was seen more than once but under ten times. Its antigen remains unidentified. This CDR3 is missing its conserved last phenylalanine or tryptophan, likely due to a read error. The DNA is omitted, as the CDR3 cannot be located on it reliably, and the CDR3 follows TCRdb's listing. Synthesis of TCR cDNA relied on 5'RACE template switching, which attached a universal primer site and UMIs. TCRdb re-derived calls from the 5' RACE reads in MiXCR, one entry per CDR3 protein. This sample has roughly 320,000 distinct CDR3 sequences, with around a tenth found just once. The record originates from a study of T cells after yellow fever vaccination. Germline CDR1 is MNHNS and CDR2 is SASEGT. The CDR3 contains 13 residues when both ends are counted. General observations from the study: It was a weaker secondary response, yet one that peaked faster, at day 5 versus 15. Re-detected after boosting: most primary clones, 96% of CD4 and 88% of CD8. Any FACS-sorted repertoire could hold abundant clonotypes that contaminate it from the bulk population.

V is TRBV6-1 and J is TRBJ1-6. Source: CD4+ T cells sorted from PBMCs, taken 45 days after the yellow fever booster vaccination. The sequence was collected from a man aged 18 to 29 who received the YFV17D yellow fever vaccine. The chain's CDR3 is CASSGLRALYVSV.